This TCR beta chain was identified in a study of blood T cell repertoires in COVID-19. Study summary: Both acute and convalescent COVID-19 samples were obtained from the United States, Italy and Spain. Nucleic acid was either cDNA or gDNA, and it came from T cells, B-cell-depleted T cells, or PBMCs.

Source study methods: It was from reference gene primer amplification that nucleated cell counts were estimated. The protocol was immunoSEQ multiplex PCR, while the TCRdb copy is restricted to in-frame clones and leaves out a portion. The V and J calls and clone size are taken from that table; D and trimming were inferred from the DNA. This sample has approximately 120,000 clones, with 75% to 85% found just once. V lost 3 bases and J lost 6; bases outside the gene matches: 8. The CDR3 sequence is 14 residues long. Germline V CDR1 and CDR2: MNHEY, SMNVEV (reference sequence). The sample comprised peripheral blood. The chain carries TRBV27 and TRBJ2-7; 7 bases match TRBD2. This TCR was recovered from a woman of 80 years or more with active or convalescent COVID-19. Here the CDR3 DNA reads TGTGCCAGCAGTTTTCGTTGGGGAGGGCGCGAGCAGTACTTC. Translated: CASSFRWGGREQYF.